This entry lists 28 T cell receptor beta chains sequenced from one sample in a study of blood T cells in healthy people across ages. Using a J-beta primer mix together with a sample-barcoded 5' primer, a second PCR was run for about 7 to 12 cycles. Each CDR3 protein is one row after TCRdb ran MiXCR on the 5' RACE reads. The table has about a million distinct CDR3 sequences, roughly two fifths seen once. Input material: blood. These receptors originate from a man younger than 30 in good health.

The gene calls are TRBV7-2 and TRBJ2-4; D is perhaps TRBD2 (6 bases). Trimming took 5 bases from V and 0 from J, leaving 14 bases between them. The CDR3 has 16 amino acids. Germline loops: CDR1 SGHTA, CDR2 FQGNSA. DNA of the CDR3: TGTGCCAGCAGCCCCCCTAGCGAACTAGCCAAAAACATTCAGTACTTC. It codes for CASSPPSELAKNIQYF.

The rearrangement joins TRBV14 to TRBJ2-1; D remains unclear. In germline, CDR1 is SGHDN, CDR2 FVKESK. V lost 0 bases to trimming and J lost 9 bases, with 9 bases between them. The CDR3 sequence is 13 residues long. This CDR3 reads CASSQELGFEQFF. CDR3 nucleotide sequence: TGTGCCAGCAGCCAAGAATTAGGGTTTGAGCAGTTCTTC.

The chain joins TRBV18 to TRBJ2-5, with TRBD1 as a possible D gene (5 bases). This CDR3 spans 13 amino acids. Germline V lookup: CDR1 KGHSH, CDR2 LQKENI. Trimming took 3 bases from V and 5 from J, leaving 10 bases between them. CDR3 loop: CASSPRNRETQYF. CDR3 sequence (DNA): TGTGCCAGCTCACCGAGGAACAGGGAGACCCAGTACTTC.

The J gene is TRBJ1-2, the V gene TRBV7-9; no clear D gene. Trimming shortened V by 4 bases and J by 0 bases, and 6 bases separated the two germline ends. The CDR3 loop spans 13 amino acids. Germline CDR1 is SEHNR and CDR2 is FQNEAQ (reference sequence). In DNA form, the CDR3 reads TGTGCCAGCAGCTCGTTAGCTAACTATGGCTACACCTTC. Amino acids: CASSSLANYGYTF.

V gene TRBV3-1 combines with J gene TRBJ2-5, with TRBD2 matching over 8 bases. The CDR3 consists of 15 residues. The V segment lost 6 bases and the J segment 3 bases; nucleotides outside the gene matches: 9. Germline V CDR1 and CDR2: LGHDT, YNNKEL (reference sequence). CDR3 nucleotide sequence: TGTGCCAGCAGTCCCTGGGGTAGCGGGGAAGAGACCCAGTACTTC. This translates into CASSPWGSGEETQYF.

This clonotype was counted between two and nine times. CDR3: CSARDPGRTDEKLFF. In nucleotides, the CDR3 is TGCAGTGCTAGAGATCCGGGCCGGACCGATGAAAAACTGTTTTTT. The chain couples TRBV20-1 to TRBJ1-4; D remains ambiguous. The germline V gene has CDR1 DFQATT and CDR2 SNEGSKA (reference sequence). This CDR3 has 15 amino acids. V was pared by 0 bases and J by 6 bases, with 14 bases between.

On this clonotype itself: A much larger clonotype is one base distant, so this may be a read error. The rearrangement uses TRBV6-1 and TRBJ2-5, with D possibly being TRBD1 (6 bases). Trimming left V 7 bases short and J 0 bases short, with 9 bases between. Germline loops: CDR1 MNHNS, CDR2 SASEGT. The CDR3 runs to 13 residues. CDR3 in amino acids: CASNWDNQETQYF. As DNA, the CDR3 is TGTGCCAGCAACTGGGACAACCAAGAGACCCAGTACTTC.

V is TRBV5-1 and J is TRBJ2-1; tentatively, D is TRBD1 (6 bases). The CDR3 runs to 15 residues. Deletions cut 3 bases from V and 8 bases from J, with 18 bases between. The germline V gene has CDR1 SGHRS and CDR2 YFSETQ. The chain's CDR3 is CASSWLNRAGDEQFF. In DNA form, the CDR3 reads TGCGCCAGCAGCTGGTTAAACAGGGCAGGAGATGAGCAGTTCTTC. Together with reference TRBV5-1 and TRBJ2-1, the CDR3 gives the full variable domain: KAGVTQTPRYLIKTRGQQVTLSCSPISGHRSVSWYQQTPGQGLQFLFEYFSETQRNKGNFPGRFSGRQFSNSRSEMNVSTLELGDSALYLCASSWLNRAGDEQFFGPGTRLTVL.

This clonotype showed up many times. This sequence joins TRBV12-3 or TRBV12-4 and TRBJ2-1, with 7 positions matching TRBD2. V was clipped by 0 bases and J by 0 bases; unmatched bases: 2. This CDR3 region has 16 residues. CDR3 sequence: CASSLAGGISYNEQFF. The CDR3 DNA follows: TGTGCCAGCAGTTTAGCGGGGGGGATCTCCTACAATGAGCAGTTCTTC.

As to this clonotype: Given the absence of the conserved phenylalanine or tryptophan at the CDR3 end, a read error is likely. J is TRBJ2-1 and V is TRBV20-1; a weak D match, TRBD2 (7 bases). The germline V and J ends were trimmed by 2 bases and 0 bases, with 8 bases remaining between them. Germline loops: CDR1 DFQATT, CDR2 SNEGSKA (reference sequence). This CDR3 has 14 amino acids. The CDR3 nucleotides read TGCAGTGCTAGAAGGGGGGGCTCCTACAATGAGCAGTTCGTC. It encodes CSARRGGSYNEQFV.

This clonotype was counted at least ten times. V and J are TRBV6-4 and TRBJ1-2; no reliable D call. There are 12 residues in the CDR3. Trimming took 5 bases from V and 7 from J, leaving 11 bases between them. Germline CDR1 is MRHNA and CDR2 is SNTAGT. CDR3 DNA sequence: TGTGCCAGCAGTCTTGCCTGGGGTGGCTACACCTTC. Protein product: CASSLAWGGYTF.

As to this clonotype: The junction differs from germline at one of its ends, possibly a read error. The gene calls are TRBV12-5 and TRBJ1-2; 7 nucleotides align to TRBD1. This CDR3 region has 17 residues. From germline, CDR1 is LGHNT and CDR2 FRNRAP. CDR3 nucleotide sequence: TGTGCTAGCGGTTTGGTACAGGGGCAGCCTCTTAACTATGGCTACACCTTC. This encodes CASGLVQGQPLNYGYTF.

The rearrangement links TRBV30 to TRBJ1-1, with 8 bases lining up with TRBD1. In germline, CDR1 is GTSNPN, CDR2 SVGIG (reference sequence). The trim removed 0 bases at V and 4 bases at J, leaving 7 bases unmatched. This CDR3 spans 15 amino acids. Written as DNA, the CDR3 is TGTGCCTGGAGTGTAGGACAGGGCGGGACCACTGAAGCTTTCTTT. As protein: CAWSVGQGGTTEAFF.

On this clonotype: One end of the junction does not line up with germline, which may come from a read error. The V gene is TRBV7-2, the J gene TRBJ2-7; D possibly corresponds to TRBD1 (6 bases). Per the germline V gene, CDR1 is SGHTA and CDR2 is FQGNSA. The CDR3 runs 14 residues. CDR3 region: CASSSDRYSYGQYF. CDR3 DNA: TGTGCCAGCAGCTCCGACAGGTACTCCTACGGGCAGTACTTC.

This clonotype was detected only a few times. The chain couples TRBV20-1 to TRBJ2-1, with D perhaps TRBD1 or TRBD2 (6 bases each). V was trimmed by 0 bases and J by 4 bases, leaving 16 bases between them. The CDR3 spans 16 residues. Germline lookup yields CDR1 DFQATT and CDR2 SNEGSKA (reference sequence). The CDR3 coding sequence is TGCAGTGCTAGAGATCTAGGGGGGATGCATTACAATGAGCAGTTCTTC. Translation: CSARDLGGMHYNEQFF.

The chain carries TRBV7-9 and TRBJ1-1, with unresolved D. V lost 5 bases to trimming and J lost 4 bases, with 14 bases between them. Germline V CDR1 and CDR2: SEHNR, FQNEAQ (reference sequence). The CDR3 runs 14 residues. CDR3 amino acids: CASSPVQRGTEAFF. The CDR3 DNA is TGTGCCAGCAGCCCGGTTCAACGGGGCACTGAAGCTTTCTTT. The full variable domain, completed using reference TRBV7-9 and TRBJ1-1, is DTGVSQNPRHKITKRGQNVTFRCDPISEHNRLYWYRQTLGQGPEFLTYFQNEAQLEKSRLLSDRFSAERPKGSFSTLEIQRTEQGDSAMYLCASSPVQRGTEAFFGQGTRLTVV.

The V call is TRBV7-9, the J call TRBJ1-2, with unresolved D. V shed 5 bases and J shed 0 bases, with 7 bases lying between them. Per the germline V gene, CDR1 is SEHNR and CDR2 is FQNEAQ (reference sequence). The length of the CDR3 is 13 residues. CDR3 bases: TGTGCCAGCAGCGACACATCTAACTATGGCTACACCTTC. This gives the protein CASSDTSNYGYTF.

The chain uses TRBV6-2 or TRBV6-3 and TRBJ1-5; D remains ambiguous. The germline gives CDR1 MNHEY, CDR2 SVGEGT. The CDR3 consists of 13 residues. The ends were cut back, 2 bases at V and 7 bases at J, with 9 bases in the middle. The CDR3 coding sequence is TGTGCCAGCAGTTACAGGGTATGGCAGCCCCAGCATTTT. Its translation is CASSYRVWQPQHF.

The chain employs TRBV12-3 or TRBV12-4 and TRBJ1-2; TRBD1 is a possible D gene (5 bases). Trimming left V 6 bases short and J 7 bases short, with 15 bases between. The CDR3 runs to 13 residues. CDR3 region: CASSRVGAFGYTF. In DNA form, the CDR3 reads TGTGCCAGCAGCCGAGTCGGGGCCTTTGGCTACACCTTC.

J is TRBJ1-4 and V is TRBV4-3; perhaps TRBD1 as D (6 bases). V lost 4 bases, J lost 1 base, and 19 bases lay in between. Germline CDR1 and CDR2: LGHNA and YSLEER. The length of the CDR3 is 18 residues. CDR3 sequence reads: CASSLQGRFVETNEKLFF. CDR3 sequence (DNA): TGCGCCAGCAGCCTACAGGGACGGTTTGTGGAAACTAATGAAAAACTGTTTTTT.

This sequence joins TRBV20-1 and TRBJ1-2; 7 nucleotides line up with TRBD1. Germline CDR1 reads DFQATT; CDR2 reads SNEGSKA (reference sequence). V dropped 3 bases and J dropped 7; count of bases not matched to a gene: 8. The CDR3 totals 13 residues. CDR3 loop: CSARPTGDLGYTF. The CDR3 DNA sequence: TGCAGTGCTAGGCCCACAGGGGATCTTGGCTACACCTTC.

The chain joins TRBV3-1 to TRBJ1-1; D unresolved. Trimming took off 2 bases at V and 1 base at J, with 11 bases between the two ends. The CDR3 has 15 amino acids. CDR1 is LGHDT and CDR2 is YNNKEL in the germline V gene (reference sequence). The CDR3 nucleotides are TGTGCCAGCAGCCAAAGGTCCCCGGGGAACACTGAAGCTTTCTTT. Its protein product is CASSQRSPGNTEAFF.

This clonotype was observed a few times. V is TRBV4-3 and J is TRBJ2-3; D is ambiguous. V dropped 4 bases and J dropped 3 bases, with 17 bases sitting between them. This CDR3 contains 16 residues. The germline V gene has CDR1 LGHNA and CDR2 YSLEER. CDR3: CASSRSYPLTTDTQYF. The CDR3 DNA sequence: TGCGCCAGCAGCCGCAGCTACCCACTAACGACAGATACGCAGTATTTT.

This clonotype turned up a few times. The gene calls are TRBV7-2 and TRBJ2-1, with no clear D. The V end was cut by 2 bases, the J end by 5 bases, with 16 bases between. This CDR3 region has 16 residues. CDR1 is SGHTA and CDR2 is FQGNSA in the germline V gene. Written as DNA, the CDR3 is TGTGCCAGCAGCTTAAAGAGTATACAGTTTGACAATGAGCAGTTCTTC. Translating gives CASSLKSIQFDNEQFF.

CDR3 sequence: CASSPAPTSGHNQETQFF. DNA of the CDR3: TGTGCCAGCAGCCCAGCCCCGACTAGCGGGCATAACCAAGAGACCCAGTTCTTC. The V and J genes are TRBV28 and TRBJ2-1; 10 bases agree with TRBD2. This CDR3 is built from 18 residues. CDR1 and CDR2 from the germline V gene are MDHEN and SYDVKM. V gave up 6 bases and J gave up 13 bases; unmatched junction bases: 24.

This clonotype was observed a handful of times. J is TRBJ2-7 and V is TRBV10-3; D is unclear. Germline V gene lookup returns CDR1 ENHRY and CDR2 SYGVKD. The CDR3 extends over 13 amino acids. The V end lost 4 bases, the J end lost 3 bases, and 10 bases lay between the germline ends. The DNA of the CDR3 is TGTGCCATCAGTGGCCGCATGGACTACGAGCAGTACTTC. Its protein is CAISGRMDYEQYF.

CDR3 sequence: CASSLEGWNQPQHF. The DNA of the CDR3 is TGTGCCAGCAGTTTGGAGGGTTGGAATCAGCCCCAGCATTTT. This chain links TRBV27 with TRBJ1-5, with D uncertain. In germline, CDR1 is MNHEY, CDR2 SMNVEV (reference sequence). CDR3 length: 14 amino acids. V lost 3 bases and J 4 bases, leaving 10 bases between the germline ends.

Written as DNA, the CDR3 is TGTGCCAGCAGTCACGGGGACAGCTCGTTCTATGGCTACACCTTC. Residues: CASSHGDSSFYGYTF. The genes are TRBV6-6 and TRBJ1-2, with 7 positions matching TRBD1. The CDR3 loop spans 15 amino acids. The germline V gene encodes CDR1 MNHNY and CDR2 SVGAGI (reference sequence). The ends lost 5 bases at V and 4 bases at J; junction bases unmatched: 10.